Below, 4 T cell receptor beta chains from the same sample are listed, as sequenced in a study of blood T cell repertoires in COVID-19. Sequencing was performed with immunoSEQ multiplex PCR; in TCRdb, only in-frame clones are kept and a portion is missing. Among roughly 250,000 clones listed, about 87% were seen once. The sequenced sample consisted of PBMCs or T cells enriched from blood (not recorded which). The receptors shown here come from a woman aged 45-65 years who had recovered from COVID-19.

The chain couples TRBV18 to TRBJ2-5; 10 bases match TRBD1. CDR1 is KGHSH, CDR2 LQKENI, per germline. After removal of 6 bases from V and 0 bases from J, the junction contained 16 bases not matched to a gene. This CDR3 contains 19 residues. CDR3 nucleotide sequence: TGTGCCAGCTCCCAATATGCACGGGACAGGGGACCTAACCAAGAGACCCAGTACTTC. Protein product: CASSQYARDRGPNQETQYF.

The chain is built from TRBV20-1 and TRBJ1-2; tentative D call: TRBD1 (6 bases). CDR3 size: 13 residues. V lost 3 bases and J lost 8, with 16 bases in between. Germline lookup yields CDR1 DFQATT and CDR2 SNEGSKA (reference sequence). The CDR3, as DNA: TGCAGTGCTAGTCACAGGGACCGGGGAGGCTACACCTTC. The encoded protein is CSASHRDRGGYTF.

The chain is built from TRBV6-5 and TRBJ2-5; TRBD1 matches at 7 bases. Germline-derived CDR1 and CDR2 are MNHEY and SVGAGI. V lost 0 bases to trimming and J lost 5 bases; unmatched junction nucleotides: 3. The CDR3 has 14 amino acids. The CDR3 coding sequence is TGTGCCAGCAGTTACTCAGGGGGCAGGGAGACCCAGTACTTC. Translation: CASSYSGGRETQYF.

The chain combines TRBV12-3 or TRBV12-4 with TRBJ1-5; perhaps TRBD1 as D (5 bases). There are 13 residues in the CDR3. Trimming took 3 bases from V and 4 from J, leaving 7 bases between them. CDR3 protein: CASSLQGNQPQHF. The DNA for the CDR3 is TGTGCCAGCAGTTTGCAGGGAAATCAGCCCCAGCATTTT.